The 25 T cell receptor beta chains below all came from one sample that was sequenced in a study of blood T cell repertoires in COVID-19. Produced via immunoSEQ multiplex PCR; TCRdb's table is partial and in-frame only. The data contain over 100,000 clones, more than 75% of them seen just once; the ten biggest clones take up 2% to 3%. Specimen: peripheral blood. The receptors here all came from a man aged 50 or older with active COVID-19.

The rearrangement uses TRBV2 and TRBJ2-3; a weak D match, TRBD2 (5 bases). Per the germline V gene, CDR1 is SNHLY and CDR2 is FYNNEI. Trimming removed 8 bases at V and 5 bases at J, with 17 bases between. CDR3 size: 14 residues. CDR3 sequence (DNA): TGTGCCAGCGGAGAGACCCTAGGAGGAGATACGCAGTATTTT. It encodes CASGETLGGDTQYF.

In nucleotides, the CDR3 is TGTGCCAGCAGTCGCCCCGGGACAGGAAGCCCATCCCTCCACTTT. Amino acid sequence: CASSRPGTGSPSLHF. The genes are TRBV6-5 and TRBJ1-6, with 8 nucleotides matching TRBD1. This CDR3 comprises 15 residues. Germline V gene data show CDR1 as MNHEY and CDR2 as SVGAGI. Trimming cost V 5 bases and J 14 bases; bases outside gene matches: 14.

This rearrangement joins TRBV7-9 to TRBJ2-7; 7 nucleotides line up with TRBD1. With 5 bases clipped from V and 4 bases from J, the junction kept 8 bases outside the gene matches. Germline V lookup: CDR1 SEHNR, CDR2 FQNEAQ (reference sequence). This CDR3 comprises 14 residues. CDR3 in amino acids: CASSRQGKKYEQYF. DNA for the CDR3: TGTGCCAGCAGCCGACAGGGAAAGAAATACGAGCAGTACTTC.

The chain links TRBV29-1 to TRBJ2-3; weak D call: TRBD2 (5 bases). The V end lost 3 bases, the J end lost 2 bases, and 6 bases lay between the germline ends. This CDR3 contains 12 residues. Germline V CDR1 and CDR2: SQVTM, ANQGSEA. In DNA form, the CDR3 reads TGCAGCGTTGACCGGGACACAGATACGCAGTATTTT. Translating gives CSVDRDTDTQYF.

The chain is built from TRBV11-2 and TRBJ2-2; D not certain. V was pared by 5 bases and J by 6 bases, with 22 bases between. This CDR3 comprises 17 residues. Germline V gene sequence: CDR1 SGHAT, CDR2 FQNNGV. The CDR3 sequence is CASSPRGYRPRPGELFF. CDR3 DNA sequence: TGTGCCAGCAGCCCGCGTGGATACCGGCCCAGGCCCGGGGAGCTGTTTTTT.

The genes are TRBV27 and TRBJ2-7; 7 positions agree with TRBD1. The germline V gene encodes CDR1 MNHEY and CDR2 SMNVEV (reference sequence). The V gene end was trimmed by 3 bases and the J gene end by 3 bases; junction bases not matched to a gene: 8. This CDR3 comprises 15 residues. CDR3 amino acids: CASSFESTGNYEQYF. CDR3 in DNA: TGTGCCAGCAGTTTCGAATCGACAGGGAACTACGAGCAGTACTTC.

The chain is built from TRBV11-3 and TRBJ2-7; a possible D gene is TRBD2 (6 bases). The CDR3 has 18 amino acids. Germline V gene lookup returns CDR1 SGHNT and CDR2 YENEEA. With 1 base removed from V and 0 bases from J, the gap between germline ends came to 19 bases. DNA for the CDR3: TGTGCCAGCAGCTTAGCCGGTCGGGAGCGGGCGTGCTCCTACGAGCAGTACTTC. This sequence encodes CASSLAGRERACSYEQYF.

This clone was picked up one time. Different DNA sequences within this sample yield the same CDR3. V gene TRBV5-4 combines with J gene TRBJ1-1; 8 positions match TRBD1. The length of the CDR3 is 13 residues. The germline gives CDR1 SGHNT, CDR2 YYREEE (reference sequence). The trim removed 1 base at V and 4 bases at J, leaving 0 bases unmatched. The CDR3 coding sequence is TGTGCCAGCAGCTTGACAGGGGGCACTGAAGCTTTCTTT. Translation gives CASSLTGGTEAFF.

CDR3 in amino acids: CASSQDVGFEAFF. The CDR3 DNA follows: TGTGCCAGCAGCCAAGATGTCGGGTTTGAAGCTTTCTTT. This chain uses TRBV14 with TRBJ1-1; no firm D call. Trimming removed 0 bases from V and 7 bases from J, with 9 bases in between. The CDR3 loop spans 13 amino acids. CDR1 and CDR2 from the germline V gene are SGHDN and FVKESK.

The sample holds one count of this clone. The CDR3 nucleotides are TGCGCCAGCAGCCAACCGTCATTAGGGGTGAACACTGAAGCTTTCTTT. This codes for CASSQPSLGVNTEAFF. This chain joins TRBV4-1 and TRBJ1-1; the D gene is possibly TRBD1 (5 bases). Trimming left V 2 bases short and J 0 bases short, with 13 bases between. The CDR3 is made up of 16 amino acids. Germline loops: CDR1 MGHRA, CDR2 YSYEKL.

This chain connects TRBV5-1 to TRBJ2-7, with TRBD2 matching 7 bases. The V gene end was trimmed by 4 bases and the J gene end by 6 bases; junction bases not matched to a gene: 4. CDR1 is SGHRS, CDR2 YFSETQ, per germline. The CDR3 extends over 12 amino acids. CDR3 residues: CASSEPGGEQYF. The CDR3 nucleotides read TGCGCCAGCAGCGAACCGGGGGGCGAGCAGTACTTC.

The gene calls are TRBV7-2 and TRBJ2-3; 9 nucleotides line up with TRBD2. Trimming removed 2 bases from V and 0 bases from J; junction bases left unmatched: 3. This CDR3 contains 16 residues. Germline V gene sequence: CDR1 SGHTA, CDR2 FQGNSA. The chain's CDR3 is CASSLLSGGSTDTQYF. The CDR3 DNA reads TGTGCCAGCAGCTTACTTAGCGGGGGAAGCACAGATACGCAGTATTTT.

The rearrangement joins TRBV9 to TRBJ1-1; 9 nucleotides agree with TRBD1. J gave up 4 bases and V 3 bases, and 10 bases lay outside the gene matches. The CDR3 is made up of 16 amino acids. CDR1 is SGDLS and CDR2 is YYNGEE in the germline V gene. CDR3 nucleotides: TGTGCCAGCAGCGACACCAAAACAGGGGGCATCACTGAAGCTTTCTTT. This encodes CASSDTKTGGITEAFF.

The J gene is TRBJ1-2, the V gene TRBV28; D unclear. The CDR3 length is 10 residues. Germline lookup yields CDR1 MDHEN and CDR2 SYDVKM. The ends were cut back, 4 bases at V and 8 bases at J, with 5 bases in the middle. The CDR3 reads CASSYSGYTF. As DNA, the CDR3 is TGTGCCAGCAGTTACTCAGGCTACACCTTC.

The rearrangement joins TRBV2 to TRBJ2-2, with 7 bases identical to TRBD2. V lost 11 bases and J lost 8; bases outside the gene matches: 5. The CDR3 loop spans 11 amino acids. Germline loops: CDR1 SNHLY, CDR2 FYNNEI. The CDR3 bases are TGTGCCGCTTGGGGGGGAGGGGAGCTGTTTTTT. It yields the protein CAAWGGGELFF.

The chain has TRBV18 and TRBJ2-3; 8 bases fit TRBD2. V lost 3 bases to trimming and J lost 6 bases; unmatched junction nucleotides: 8. CDR3 length: 15 residues. Germline V lookup: CDR1 KGHSH, CDR2 LQKENI. DNA of the CDR3: TGTGCCAGCTCACCGGTAGCGGGGAACCGGGATACGCAGTATTTT. It translates to CASSPVAGNRDTQYF. Drawing the rest from reference TRBV18 and TRBJ2-3, the complete variable domain is NAGVMQNPRHLVRRRGQEARLRCSPMKGHSHVYWYRQLPEEGLKFMVYLQKENIIDESGMPKERFSAEFPKEGPSILRIQQVVRGDSAAYFCASSPVAGNRDTQYFGPGTRLTVL.

The chain has TRBV10-3 and TRBJ2-7; tentative D call: TRBD1 (5 bases). V lost 7 bases and J lost 2, with 15 bases in between. CDR1 and CDR2 (germline): ENHRY, SYGVKD. The CDR3 loop spans 14 amino acids. The CDR3 here is CAITQGTPTYEQYF. The CDR3 region has the DNA TGTGCCATCACCCAGGGAACCCCCACCTACGAGCAGTACTTC.

This clone was counted a single time. V is TRBV9 and J is TRBJ1-1, with D unclear. This CDR3 contains 15 residues. Trimming shortened V by 0 bases and J by 0 bases, and 9 bases separated the two germline ends. Looked up from germline, CDR1 is SGDLS and CDR2 is YYNGEE. CDR3 amino acids: CASSVGGGVNTEAFF. The CDR3 region has the DNA TGTGCCAGCAGCGTAGGCGGCGGGGTGAACACTGAAGCTTTCTTT.

The J gene is TRBJ2-3, the V gene TRBV10-3; no firm D call. Trimming took 0 bases from V and 0 from J, leaving 7 bases between them. The CDR3 totals 15 residues. Germline assignment: CDR1 ENHRY and CDR2 SYGVKD. The CDR3 DNA reads TGTGCCATCAGTGAGTCGGAGTCTAGCACAGATACGCAGTATTTT. This codes for CAISESESSTDTQYF.

The rearrangement joins TRBV6-5 to TRBJ2-1; 9 nucleotides line up with TRBD1. The germline V gene has CDR1 MNHEY and CDR2 SVGAGI. J gave up 9 bases and V 7 bases, and 10 bases lay outside the gene matches. The CDR3 contains 14 residues. The CDR3 loop reads CASNHRDREGEQFF. The CDR3 nucleotides read TGTGCCAGCAATCACCGGGACAGGGAAGGTGAGCAGTTCTTC.

The V and J genes are TRBV27 and TRBJ2-3; D unclear. The CDR3 spans 13 residues. Looked up from germline, CDR1 is MNHEY and CDR2 is SMNVEV (reference sequence). V shed 4 bases and J shed 3 bases, with 8 bases lying between them. In DNA form, the CDR3 reads TGTGCCAGCAGTTCCGACTTTACAGATACGCAGTATTTT. Translating it yields CASSSDFTDTQYF.

This clone has just one count. V usage is TRBV7-2 and J usage is TRBJ1-3, with 7 bases identical to TRBD1. Germline trimming cut 4 bases from V and 0 bases from J; bases unmatched to any gene: 9. Germline V gives CDR1 SGHTA, CDR2 FQGNSA. This CDR3 has 17 amino acids. The CDR3 loop is CASSSRTGSLSGNTIYF. For the CDR3, the DNA is TGTGCCAGCAGCTCCCGGACAGGCTCCCTCTCTGGAAACACCATATATTTT.

The chain carries TRBV24-1 and TRBJ2-5; 14 bases fit TRBD2. With 4 bases clipped from V and 4 bases from J, the junction kept 7 bases outside the gene matches. There are 17 residues in the CDR3. The germline gives CDR1 KGHDR, CDR2 SFDVKD. The CDR3 coding sequence is TGTGCCACCAGTGACCCTTCCGGGACTAGCGGGGGAGAGACCCAGTACTTC. It encodes CATSDPSGTSGGETQYF.

J is TRBJ1-3 and V is TRBV6-2 or TRBV6-3, with a weak D call TRBD1 (6 bases). Trimming removed 2 bases at V and 2 bases at J, with 16 bases between. Germline V CDR1 and CDR2: MNHEY, SVGEGT. The CDR3 covers 17 residues. CDR3 nucleotides: TGTGCCAGCAGTTACGGTCGGAACAGGGTGGCTGGAAACACCATATATTTT. Translated, it gives CASSYGRNRVAGNTIYF.

This clone turned up a few times. The V call is TRBV4-3, the J call TRBJ2-7, with a tentative D call TRBD2 (5 bases). Trimming stripped 1 base from V and 5 bases from J, with 12 bases between. CDR3 length equals 14 residues. Germline V gene sequence: CDR1 LGHNA, CDR2 YSLEER. The CDR3 bases are TGCGCCAGCAGCCAAGTAGTGGGAGCCAACGAGCAGTACTTC. Its translation: CASSQVVGANEQYF.